The rows below give T cell receptor beta chains drawn from one sample of a study of T-cell memory formation after mild COVID-19. One entry per CDR3 protein, called by TCRdb with MiXCR from the 5' RACE reads. The sample consists of under 450,000 distinct CDR3 sequences, 20% to 25% of them appearing once. The material sequenced was PBMCs or a T cell subset sorted from them (not recorded which). These receptors were collected from a man between 18 and 35 years old who had mild COVID-19 (a few samples of this study predate the infection). Cell type and time point are not known. Both conserved end residues are part of each CDR3. A D gene is named only where the DNA matches it firmly. For some rows the clone size is stated as once, few or many, or as a class when expanded; others skip it.

clone_size	v_call	j_call	d_call	cdr3_nt	cdr3_aa
few	TRBV11-2	TRBJ2-2	TRBD1	TGTGCCAGCAACAGGGGGCCCAACACCGGGGAGCTGTTTTTT	CASNRGPNTGELFF
-	TRBV7-2	TRBJ1-1	-	TGTGCCAGCAACCGAATGCCCACTGAAGCTTTCTTT	CASNRMPTEAFF
-	TRBV7-3	TRBJ1-2	-	TGTGCCAGCAGCCCGGGGACGTCCTATGGCTACACCTTC	CASSPGTSYGYTF
-	TRBV24-1	TRBJ2-1	TRBD2	TGTGCCACCAGTGACCCGGGACTAGCCTCCTGGGAGCAGTTCTTC	CATSDPGLASWEQFF
few	TRBV12-3/TRBV12-4	TRBJ2-5	TRBD2	TGTGCCAGCAGCTTAGCGGGGGTTGCGGAGACCCAGTACTTC	CASSLAGVAETQYF
few	TRBV7-9	TRBJ2-7	-	TGTGCCAGCAAGGGGGAAGGGGCCTACGAGCAGTACTTC	CASKGEGAYEQYF
few	TRBV18	TRBJ1-2	-	TGTGCCAGCTCACCGTCAACTGGGGCCGCCGGCGGCTACACCTTC	CASSPSTGAAGGYTF
-	TRBV11-2	TRBJ2-1	TRBD2	TGTGCCAGCAGTTCCCAGGGACTAGCGGGGGGCGGGAGCTCCTACAATGAGCAGTTCTTC	CASSSQGLAGGGSSYNEQFF
many	TRBV12-3/TRBV12-4	TRBJ2-5	TRBD2	TGTGCCAGCAGTTTAGGAGCGGGGCCCCAAGAGACCCAGTACTTC	CASSLGAGPQETQYF
few	TRBV19	TRBJ2-5	-	TGTGCCAGTAGCCGAACACACATTCAAGAGACCCAGTACTTC	CASSRTHIQETQYF
many	TRBV20-1	TRBJ1-3	-	TGCAGTGCTGGGGACTTGTCCTCTGGAAACACCATATATTTT	CSAGDLSSGNTIYF
-	TRBV4-1	TRBJ1-2	-	TGCGCCAGCATACAGGGTGGCTACACCTTC	CASIQGGYTF
-	TRBV6-5	TRBJ2-2	-	TGTGCCAGCAGAAACGGGCGGGGGGAGCTGTTTTTT	CASRNGRGELFF
-	TRBV10-2	TRBJ1-1	TRBD1	TGCGCCGCCGGGACAGGTAACACTGAAGCTTTCTTT	CAAGTGNTEAFF
-	TRBV7-8	TRBJ2-1	-	TGTGCCAGCAGCTTAGGCAGGGAGGATGAGCAGTTCTTC	CASSLGREDEQFF
-	TRBV4-1	TRBJ1-4	TRBD1	TGCGCCAGCAGCCACGGACAGGGGTTTGCTAATGAAAAACTGTTTTTT	CASSHGQGFANEKLFF
-	TRBV4-1	TRBJ1-1	TRBD1	TGCGCCAGCAGCCAAGACCCCGGACAGGCAACCGCTGAAGCTTTCTTT	CASSQDPGQATAEAFF
few	TRBV29-1	TRBJ2-5	-	TGCAGCGTTACTAAAGGACTCGGCGGGGAGACCCAGTACTTC	CSVTKGLGGETQYF
few	TRBV2	TRBJ2-5	-	TGTGCCAGCAGACAGGGTATAGGGGAGACCCAGTACTTC	CASRQGIGETQYF
medium-sized	TRBV4-2	TRBJ2-1	TRBD1	TGTGCCAGCAGCCAAGATGTAGGGACAGGGGGGCATGAGCAGTTCTTC	CASSQDVGTGGHEQFF
-	TRBV7-2	TRBJ1-4	-	TGTGCCAGCAGAACGGATTTGCAGGGGAGAAAACTGTTTTTT	CASRTDLQGRKLFF
-	TRBV4-2	TRBJ2-7	-	TGTGCCAGCAGCCAAGGGGGGGACTACGAGCAGTACTTC	CASSQGGDYEQYF
-	TRBV11-1	TRBJ2-4	TRBD2	TGTGCCAGCAGCCCAGGCGGGGGTTGGAACATTCAGTACTTC	CASSPGGGWNIQYF
few	TRBV20-1	TRBJ1-5	-	TGCAGTGCTAGAGCCGGGTCGAGCAATCAGCCCCAGCATTTT	CSARAGSSNQPQHF
-	TRBV19	TRBJ1-2	TRBD1	TGTGCCAGTAGCGACCAGGACAGGACCTATGGCTACACCTTC	CASSDQDRTYGYTF
few	TRBV27	TRBJ2-7	-	TGTGCCAGCAGTTTATCGGCCTCGGGGGACGAGCAGTACTTC	CASSLSASGDEQYF
-	TRBV3-1	TRBJ2-7	-	TGTGCCAGCAGCCAAGAAGGCCACGAGCAGTACTTC	CASSQEGHEQYF
-	TRBV5-1	TRBJ2-1	-	TGCGCCAGCAGCTTACATGAGAGATATGAGCAGTTCTTC	CASSLHERYEQFF
-	TRBV24-1	TRBJ1-2	-	TGTGCCACCAGTGATTTGCAATCCACCTATGGCTACACCTTC	CATSDLQSTYGYTF
-	TRBV6-5	TRBJ2-2	-	TGTGCCAGCAGATCTACCATATCGGACATTTGGGCGAACACCGGGGAGCTGTTTTTT	CASRSTISDIWANTGELFF
few	TRBV4-1	TRBJ2-5	-	TGCGCCAGCAGCCAATCGGTGAGGCCGCCCTTAGAGACCCAGTACTTC	CASSQSVRPPLETQYF
few	TRBV5-6	TRBJ2-2	-	TGTGCCAGCAGCTCAAGTCTAGCGCGGGGCACCGGGGAGCTGTTTTTT	CASSSSLARGTGELFF
-	TRBV7-9	TRBJ1-2	TRBD1	TGTGCCAGCAGCCGACAGGGGACCTATGGCTACACCTTC	CASSRQGTYGYTF
few	TRBV12-3/TRBV12-4	TRBJ2-7	TRBD1	TGTGCCATTACGGGGACAGGGCCTTCGTACGAGCAGTACTTC	CAITGTGPSYEQYF
-	TRBV9	TRBJ2-5	TRBD1	TGTGCCAGCAGCCCACAGGGGCCGGAGACCCAGTACTTC	CASSPQGPETQYF
-	TRBV6-2/TRBV6-3	TRBJ2-6	TRBD1	TGTGCCAGCAGTTACTCGAGGGACAGCTACGACCCTGGGGCCAACGTCCTGACTTTC	CASSYSRDSYDPGANVLTF
many	TRBV3-1	TRBJ2-1	TRBD1	TGTGCCAGCAGTTTACAGGGGAATGAGCAGTTCTTC	CASSLQGNEQFF
few	TRBV12-3/TRBV12-4	TRBJ1-1	-	TGTGCCAGCAGACGCCCCCCCCTGGGAAGAACTGAAGCTTTCTTT	CASRRPPLGRTEAFF
-	TRBV6-1	TRBJ1-4	TRBD1	TGTGCCAGTAACAGGGGGCTTTTAGTTGAAAAACTGTTTTTT	CASNRGLLVEKLFF
-	TRBV20-1	TRBJ2-7	-	TGCAGTGCTAGATTGGGCGGGGCCTACGAGCAGTACTTC	CSARLGGAYEQYF
few	TRBV7-9	TRBJ2-1	-	TGTGCCAGCAGCTTAAGCGCTAGAAGGTACAATGAGCAGTTCTTC	CASSLSARRYNEQFF
few	TRBV7-2	TRBJ1-2	TRBD1	TGTGCCAGCAGCTTACGGGACAGGGCAGGCTACACCTTC	CASSLRDRAGYTF
-	TRBV21-1	TRBJ1-1	-	TGTGCCAGCAGCAAAGTAGATCAAGCGGACAGCCTGAACACTGAAGCTTTCTTT	CASSKVDQADSLNTEAFF
-	TRBV29-1	TRBJ2-6	-	TGCGGAGGGACGGTGGGAGCTGGGGCCAACGTCCTGACTTTC	CGGTVGAGANVLTF